This record looks at one T cell receptor (beta chain) sequence and its context. Its antigen remains unidentified. One end of the junction fails to match germline, which may point to a read error. Combining a sample-barcoded 5' primer with a J-beta primer mix, a second PCR ran for roughly 6 to 12 cycles. A minimum of 2.5 million CDR3-containing paired-end reads was obtained for each sample. One entry per CDR3 protein, called by TCRdb with MiXCR from the 5' RACE reads. The data hold around 1,700,000 distinct CDR3 sequences, with approximately 28% observed a single time. Samples each had at least 5 micrograms of total RNA extracted. The entry originates in a study of blood T cells in healthy people across ages. The study, taken as a whole, reports: It was the long-lived donors that had more naive CD4+ cells and higher diversity than aged donors. Per-million-T-cell TCR beta diversity fell roughly linearly with age.

The sequence was obtained from a young woman in good health. Material for sequencing was blood.

The CDR3 sequence is CAGSRRWGYEQYF. CDR3 DNA: TGTGCCGGCAGCCGAAGATGGGGGTACGAGCAGTACTTC. The chain uses TRBV5-5 and TRBJ2-7; D tentatively reads TRBD1 or TRBD2 (5 bases each). CDR1 SGHKS and CDR2 YYEKEE come from the germline V gene (reference sequence). CDR3 length: 13 amino acids.